This TCR beta chain is drawn from a study of T cell changes during pregnancy in multiple sclerosis. V lost 2 bases and J lost 4; bases outside the gene matches: 6. The CDR3 covers 16 residues. The germline V gene encodes CDR1 SNHLY and CDR2 FYNNEI. Using immunoSEQ multiplex PCR, the repertoire was profiled, and TCRdb retains in-frame clones only, with some absent. Of some 100,000 clones in the sample, around nine tenths were seen once. The chain couples TRBV2 to TRBJ2-5; 11 nucleotides agree with TRBD2. The TCR sequence derives from a female donor with multiple sclerosis, enrolled in a pregnancy study. Material: peripheral blood, obtained in the second trimester of pregnancy. CDR3 sequence (DNA): TGTGCCAGCAGTGAAAGGGGACTAGCGGATGGAGAGACCCAGTACTTC. This codes for CASSERGLADGETQYF.